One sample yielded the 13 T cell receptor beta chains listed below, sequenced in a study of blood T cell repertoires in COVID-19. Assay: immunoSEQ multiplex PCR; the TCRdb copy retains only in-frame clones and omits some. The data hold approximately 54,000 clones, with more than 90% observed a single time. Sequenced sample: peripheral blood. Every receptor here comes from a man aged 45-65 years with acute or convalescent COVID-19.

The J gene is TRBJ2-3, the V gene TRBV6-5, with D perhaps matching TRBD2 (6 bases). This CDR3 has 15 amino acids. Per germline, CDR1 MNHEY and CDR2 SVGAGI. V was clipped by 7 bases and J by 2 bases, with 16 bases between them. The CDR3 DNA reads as TGTGCCAGCACCCCACTGGCGGGAAACACAGATACGCAGTATTTT. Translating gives CASTPLAGNTDTQYF.

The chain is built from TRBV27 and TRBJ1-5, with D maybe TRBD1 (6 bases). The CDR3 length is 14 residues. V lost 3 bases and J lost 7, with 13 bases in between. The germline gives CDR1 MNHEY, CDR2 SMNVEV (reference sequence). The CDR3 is CASSLRGAGQPQHF. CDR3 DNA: TGTGCCAGCAGTTTGCGGGGGGCAGGGCAGCCCCAGCATTTT.

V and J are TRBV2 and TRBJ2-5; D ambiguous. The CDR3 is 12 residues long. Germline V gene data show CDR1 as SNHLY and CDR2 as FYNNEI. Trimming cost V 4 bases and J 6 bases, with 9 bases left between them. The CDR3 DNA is TGTGCCAGCAGTGTGCAGAAAAAGACCCAGTACTTC. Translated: CASSVQKKTQYF.

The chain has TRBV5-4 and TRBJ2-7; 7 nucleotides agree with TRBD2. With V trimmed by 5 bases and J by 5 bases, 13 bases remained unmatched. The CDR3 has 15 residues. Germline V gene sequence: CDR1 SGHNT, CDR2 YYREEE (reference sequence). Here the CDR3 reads CASSRPGLRTNEQYF. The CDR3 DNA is TGTGCCAGCAGTCGACCGGGACTACGGACCAACGAGCAGTACTTC.

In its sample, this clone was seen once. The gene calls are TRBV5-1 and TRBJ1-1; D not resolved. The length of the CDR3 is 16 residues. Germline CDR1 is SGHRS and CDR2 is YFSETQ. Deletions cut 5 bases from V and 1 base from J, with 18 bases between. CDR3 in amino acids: CASSSPLTTGNTEAFF. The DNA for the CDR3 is TGCGCCAGCAGTTCGCCCCTGACTACGGGGAACACTGAAGCTTTCTTT.

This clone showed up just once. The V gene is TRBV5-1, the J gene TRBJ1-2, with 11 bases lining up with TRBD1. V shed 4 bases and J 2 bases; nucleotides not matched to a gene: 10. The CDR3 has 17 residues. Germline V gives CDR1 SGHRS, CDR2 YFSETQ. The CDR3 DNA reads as TGCGCCAGCAGCCAAAGGGGACAGGGGGTGTTCAACTATGGCTACACCTTC. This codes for CASSQRGQGVFNYGYTF.

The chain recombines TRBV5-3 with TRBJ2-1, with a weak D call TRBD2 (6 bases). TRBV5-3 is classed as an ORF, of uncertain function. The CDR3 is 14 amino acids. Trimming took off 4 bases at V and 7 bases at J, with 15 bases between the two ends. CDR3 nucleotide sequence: TGTGCCAGAAGCCCGGGGACTGAGATTAATGAGCAGTTCTTC. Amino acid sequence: CARSPGTEINEQFF.

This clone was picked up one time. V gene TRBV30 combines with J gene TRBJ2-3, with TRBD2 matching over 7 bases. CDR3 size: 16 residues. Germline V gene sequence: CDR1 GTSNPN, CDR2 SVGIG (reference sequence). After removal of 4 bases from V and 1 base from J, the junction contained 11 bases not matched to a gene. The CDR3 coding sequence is TGTGCCTGGACCCGGAGTGGGAGGGTAGGCACAGATACGCAGTATTTT. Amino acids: CAWTRSGRVGTDTQYF.

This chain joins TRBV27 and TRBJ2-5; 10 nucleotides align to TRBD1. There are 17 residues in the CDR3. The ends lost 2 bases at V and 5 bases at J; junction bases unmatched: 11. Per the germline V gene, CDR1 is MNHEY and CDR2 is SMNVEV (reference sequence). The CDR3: CASSLPPAGQGRETQYF. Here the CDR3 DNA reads TGTGCCAGCAGTTTACCCCCTGCGGGACAGGGGAGGGAGACCCAGTACTTC.

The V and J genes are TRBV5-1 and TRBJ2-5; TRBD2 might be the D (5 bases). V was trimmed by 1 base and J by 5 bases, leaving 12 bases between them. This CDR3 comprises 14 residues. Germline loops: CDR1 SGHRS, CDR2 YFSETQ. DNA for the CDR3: TGCGCCAGCAGCTTGACAGCAGCGGTGGAGACCCAGTACTTC. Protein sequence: CASSLTAAVETQYF.

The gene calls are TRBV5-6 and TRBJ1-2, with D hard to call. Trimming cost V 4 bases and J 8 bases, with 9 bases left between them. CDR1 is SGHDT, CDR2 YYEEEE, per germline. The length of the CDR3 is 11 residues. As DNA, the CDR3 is TGTGCCAGCAGCACAACTATGGGCTACACCTTC. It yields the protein CASSTTMGYTF.

The CDR3, as DNA: TGTGCCAGCACCATCACCGGGGCAGGGGGTACCGGGGAGCTGTTTTTT. As protein: CASTITGAGGTGELFF. The chain recombines TRBV9 with TRBJ2-2, with 7 bases fitting TRBD1. The V and J ends lost 6 bases and 5 bases, in that order; junction bases with no gene match: 13. The CDR3 covers 16 residues. From germline, CDR1 is SGDLS and CDR2 YYNGEE.

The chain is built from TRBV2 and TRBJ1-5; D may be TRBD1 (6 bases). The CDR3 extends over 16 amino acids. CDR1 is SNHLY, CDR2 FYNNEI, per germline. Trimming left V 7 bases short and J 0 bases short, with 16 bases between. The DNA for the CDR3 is TGTGCCAGCACACGGACAGAAGATTATAGCAATCAGCCCCAGCATTTT. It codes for CASTRTEDYSNQPQHF.